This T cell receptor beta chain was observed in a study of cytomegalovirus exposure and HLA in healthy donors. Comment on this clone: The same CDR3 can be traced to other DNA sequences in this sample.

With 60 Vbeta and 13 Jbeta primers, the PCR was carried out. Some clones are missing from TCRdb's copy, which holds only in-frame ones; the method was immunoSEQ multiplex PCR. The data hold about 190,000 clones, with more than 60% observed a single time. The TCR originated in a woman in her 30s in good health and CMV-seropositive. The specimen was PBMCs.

The CDR3 is CASSVSGTGNTEAFF. In DNA, the CDR3 is TGTGCCAGCAGCGTCTCCGGGACAGGGAACACTGAAGCTTTCTTT. The chain employs TRBV9 and TRBJ1-1, with TRBD1 matching over 8 bases. Germline-derived CDR1 and CDR2 are SGDLS and YYNGEE. This CDR3 has 15 residues. V shed 2 bases and J 1 base; nucleotides not matched to a gene: 4.